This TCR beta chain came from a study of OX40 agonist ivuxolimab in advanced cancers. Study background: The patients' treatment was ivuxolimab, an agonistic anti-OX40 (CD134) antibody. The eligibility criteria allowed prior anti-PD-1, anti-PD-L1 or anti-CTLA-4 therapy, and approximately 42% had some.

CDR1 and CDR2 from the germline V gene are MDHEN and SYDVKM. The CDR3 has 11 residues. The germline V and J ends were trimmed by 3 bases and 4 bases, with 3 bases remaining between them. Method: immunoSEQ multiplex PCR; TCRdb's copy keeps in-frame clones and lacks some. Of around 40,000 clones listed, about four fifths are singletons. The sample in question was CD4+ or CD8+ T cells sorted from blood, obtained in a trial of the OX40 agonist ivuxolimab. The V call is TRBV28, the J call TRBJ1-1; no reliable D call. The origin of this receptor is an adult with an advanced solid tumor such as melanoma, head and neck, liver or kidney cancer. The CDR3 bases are TGTGCCAGCAGTTTTCGCACTGAAGCTTTCTTT. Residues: CASSFRTEAFF.